Below are 24 T cell receptor beta chains sequenced from a single sample in a study of blood T cell repertoires in COVID-19. The repertoire was sequenced with immunoSEQ multiplex PCR; TCRdb's copy has only in-frame clones and lacks some. The profile shows about 49,000 clones, approximately 85% of them singletons. The sequenced sample consisted of peripheral blood. Receptors originate from a human donor in a cohort sampled during active COVID-19.

The chain is built from TRBV28 and TRBJ2-1, with TRBD2 identical over 12 bases. CDR3 length: 15 amino acids. Trimming at V came to 3 bases and at J to 6 bases, leaving 3 bases not matched to a gene. CDR1 is MDHEN, CDR2 SYDVKM, per germline. CDR3 region: CASSLPSGRGNEQFF. The CDR3 region has the DNA TGTGCCAGCAGTTTGCCTAGCGGGAGGGGCAATGAGCAGTTCTTC.

The V gene is TRBV19, the J gene TRBJ1-4; TRBD1 aligns across 7 bases. Germline loops: CDR1 LNHDA, CDR2 SQIVND (reference sequence). The CDR3 runs to 15 residues. V was clipped by 3 bases and J by 1 base; unmatched bases: 2. The CDR3 bases are TGTGCCAGTAGTATGACAGGGCAAACTAATGAAAAACTGTTTTTT. Amino acid sequence: CASSMTGQTNEKLFF.

The chain has TRBV5-5 and TRBJ1-1; D not certain. The CDR3 length is 13 residues. V lost 3 bases to trimming and J lost 1 base, with 7 bases between them. Germline assignment: CDR1 SGHKS and CDR2 YYEKEE (reference sequence). CDR3 protein: CASSSTPNTEAFF. The CDR3 DNA reads TGTGCCAGCAGCTCAACACCGAACACTGAAGCTTTCTTT.

J is TRBJ2-7 and V is TRBV7-3, with 15 bases matching TRBD2. Germline loops: CDR1 SGHTA, CDR2 FQGTGA. The CDR3 is 14 residues long. V lost 4 bases to trimming and J lost 9 bases; unmatched junction nucleotides: 4. The CDR3 DNA sequence: TGTGCCAGCAGCTCTGGGACTAGCGGGGGGCCGCAGTACTTC. Translating gives CASSSGTSGGPQYF.

This chain connects TRBV6-5 to TRBJ2-1, with 7 bases fitting TRBD1. Germline lookup yields CDR1 MNHEY and CDR2 SVGAGI. This CDR3 comprises 15 residues. The junction had 4 bases not matched to a gene; V was cut back by 3 bases and J by 2 bases. CDR3 DNA sequence: TGTGCCAGCAGTTATACCACAGGGGCCTACAATGAGCAGTTCTTC. Amino acid sequence: CASSYTTGAYNEQFF.

This clone was seen a handful of times. The rearrangement links TRBV30 to TRBJ1-4; a possible D gene is TRBD1 (5 bases). Looked up from germline, CDR1 is GTSNPN and CDR2 is SVGIG (reference sequence). CDR3 length: 15 residues. With 0 bases removed from V and 3 bases from J, the gap between germline ends came to 11 bases. DNA of the CDR3: TGTGCCTGGAGTGTAGGTCCAGGGTCTAATGAAAAACTGTTTTTT. Translated, it gives CAWSVGPGSNEKLFF.

This chain joins TRBV28 and TRBJ1-6, with 10 nucleotides matching TRBD1. The CDR3 runs to 17 residues. The junction had 14 bases not matched to a gene; V was cut back by 5 bases and J by 10 bases. Germline values: CDR1 MDHEN, CDR2 SYDVKM. The CDR3 DNA is TGTGCCAGCAGTGAGACCTCCTGGGACAGGGGTCGGTCACCCCTCCACTTT. Translating it yields CASSETSWDRGRSPLHF.

This clone appeared once. The CDR3 DNA follows: TGTGCCAGCAGCTTAGGCGGGAACACGAGGGATACGCAGTATTTT. Its protein product is CASSLGGNTRDTQYF. This sequence joins TRBV7-2 and TRBJ2-3; tentative D call: TRBD2 (6 bases). V shed 1 base and J shed 6 bases, with 14 bases lying between them. CDR1 is SGHTA, CDR2 FQGNSA, per germline. The CDR3 contains 15 residues. Combining the CDR3 with reference TRBV7-2 and TRBJ2-3 gives the whole variable domain GAGVSQSPSNKVTEKGKDVELRCDPISGHTALYWYRQSLGQGLEFLIYFQGNSAPDKSGLPSDRFSAERTGGSVSTLTIQRTQQEDSAVYLCASSLGGNTRDTQYFGPGTRLTVL.

The V gene is TRBV7-9, the J gene TRBJ2-1; TRBD2 matches at 7 bases. The CDR3 is made up of 15 amino acids. With V trimmed by 4 bases and J by 8 bases, 11 bases remained unmatched. CDR1 and CDR2 from the germline V gene are SEHNR and FQNEAQ (reference sequence). The CDR3 is CASSSPWASGDEQFF. The CDR3 DNA reads TGTGCCAGCAGCTCCCCTTGGGCTAGCGGCGATGAGCAGTTCTTC.

This chain joins TRBV19 and TRBJ2-6, with 8 positions matching TRBD1. Per the germline V gene, CDR1 is LNHDA and CDR2 is SQIVND (reference sequence). This CDR3 is built from 17 residues. Trimming at V came to 6 bases and at J to 3 bases, leaving 10 bases not matched to a gene. The chain's CDR3 is CASRKPQGANGANVLTF. CDR3 DNA: TGTGCCAGTAGAAAGCCTCAGGGGGCTAATGGGGCCAACGTCCTGACTTTC.

In DNA, the CDR3 is TGTGCCAGTAGTATGTCTGGACAGGACACAGATACGCAGTATTTT. Residues: CASSMSGQDTDTQYF. This chain uses TRBV19 with TRBJ2-3, with 7 bases fitting TRBD1. In germline, CDR1 is LNHDA, CDR2 SQIVND (reference sequence). The CDR3 is 15 residues long. V gave up 3 bases and J gave up 2 bases; unmatched junction bases: 5.

The rearrangement links TRBV27 to TRBJ2-5; 7 bases line up with TRBD1. The length of the CDR3 is 15 residues. Germline assignment: CDR1 MNHEY and CDR2 SMNVEV (reference sequence). Trimming cost V 5 bases and J 3 bases; bases outside gene matches: 9. The chain's CDR3 is CASSQGQPLKETQYF. CDR3 nucleotide sequence: TGTGCCAGCAGTCAGGGACAGCCGCTAAAAGAGACCCAGTACTTC.

The rearrangement joins TRBV3-1 (or the pseudogene TRBV3-2) to TRBJ2-1, with 8 bases identical to TRBD2. This CDR3 comprises 13 residues. Germline CDR1 reads LGHDT; CDR2 reads YNNKEL (reference sequence). V was clipped by 6 bases and J by 6 bases; unmatched bases: 4. The CDR3 DNA reads TGTGCCAGCAGTCGGGGGGGCAGCAATGAGCAGTTCTTC. It yields the protein CASSRGGSNEQFF.

The V gene is TRBV30, the J gene TRBJ2-3; D remains ambiguous. Trimming left V 1 base short and J 0 bases short, with 5 bases between. Germline-derived CDR1 and CDR2 are GTSNPN and SVGIG (reference sequence). The CDR3 extends over 13 amino acids. DNA for the CDR3: TGTGCCTGGAGTGCCCCTAGCACAGATACGCAGTATTTT. This encodes CAWSAPSTDTQYF.

V is TRBV28 and J is TRBJ1-4; D call uncertain. The V end lost 8 bases, the J end lost 1 base, and 14 bases lay between the germline ends. Per the germline V gene, CDR1 is MDHEN and CDR2 is SYDVKM. CDR3 length: 15 residues. Written as DNA, the CDR3 is TGTGCCAGCGCCCCCCACACGGGAACTAATGAAAAACTGTTTTTT. This codes for CASAPHTGTNEKLFF.

The sample holds one count of this clone. The rearrangement uses TRBV28 and TRBJ1-2, with 9 bases that match TRBD1. CDR3 length: 13 residues. Germline loops: CDR1 MDHEN, CDR2 SYDVKM. Trimming removed 6 bases from V and 8 bases from J; junction bases left unmatched: 7. DNA for the CDR3: TGTGCCAGCAGACAACAGGGGGCGCACGGCTACACCTTC. It specifies CASRQQGAHGYTF.

The chain uses TRBV30 and TRBJ2-3; D is possibly TRBD2 (6 bases). The CDR3 covers 16 residues. Germline V gene sequence: CDR1 GTSNPN, CDR2 SVGIG (reference sequence). Trimming left V 5 bases short and J 2 bases short, with 20 bases between. The CDR3 DNA reads TGTGCCTGGGGCGTCTCCAGGACTACTACCACAGATACGCAGTATTTT. Residues: CAWGVSRTTTTDTQYF.

The V and J genes are TRBV27 and TRBJ1-6, with D maybe TRBD1 (5 bases). The CDR3 length is 15 residues. V shed 2 bases and J shed 7 bases, with 12 bases lying between them. CDR1 and CDR2 from the germline V gene are MNHEY and SMNVEV (reference sequence). Here the CDR3 DNA reads TGTGCCAGCAGTTTACGGAGGGACGGAAATTCACCCCTCCACTTT. Its translation: CASSLRRDGNSPLHF.

This rearrangement joins TRBV2 to TRBJ2-5; TRBD1 aligns across 9 bases. This CDR3 contains 12 residues. Trimming at V came to 6 bases and at J to 5 bases, leaving 1 base not matched to a gene. Germline CDR1 and CDR2: SNHLY and FYNNEI. CDR3 amino acids: CASRGTGETQYF. In DNA form, the CDR3 reads TGTGCCAGCAGAGGGACAGGGGAGACCCAGTACTTC.

The CDR3 is CASSPRQGYNSPLHF. In DNA form, the CDR3 reads TGTGCCAGCAGCCCAAGACAGGGGTATAATTCACCCCTCCACTTT. The chain recombines TRBV7-2 with TRBJ1-6; 8 nucleotides agree with TRBD1. The trim removed 5 bases at V and 4 bases at J, leaving 4 bases unmatched. CDR3 length: 15 residues. Germline assignment: CDR1 SGHTA and CDR2 FQGNSA.

V gene TRBV27 combines with J gene TRBJ2-2; 8 bases align to TRBD1. The germline V gene encodes CDR1 MNHEY and CDR2 SMNVEV (reference sequence). This CDR3 is built from 14 residues. V lost 6 bases, J lost 4 bases, and 4 bases stayed unmatched. The CDR3 spells CASRGQGPTGELFF. CDR3 sequence (DNA): TGTGCCAGCAGAGGACAGGGACCCACCGGGGAGCTGTTTTTT.

V usage is TRBV19 and J usage is TRBJ2-7; 7 bases align to TRBD1. CDR3 size: 14 residues. Germline-derived CDR1 and CDR2 are LNHDA and SQIVND (reference sequence). The ends lost 8 bases at V and 2 bases at J; junction bases unmatched: 9. CDR3 protein: CASRHSTGPYEQYF. CDR3 DNA sequence: TGTGCCAGTCGCCACTCGACAGGGCCCTACGAGCAGTACTTC.

This sequence joins TRBV6-5 and TRBJ2-1; 10 nucleotides match TRBD1. V shed 6 bases and J 1 base; nucleotides not matched to a gene: 3. Looked up from germline, CDR1 is MNHEY and CDR2 is SVGAGI. The CDR3 runs 15 residues. The CDR3 DNA reads as TGTGCCAGCAGGCCGGGACAGGGGTCCTACAATGAGCAGTTCTTC. Protein: CASRPGQGSYNEQFF.

V is TRBV5-6 and J is TRBJ2-7, with 7 nucleotides matching TRBD1. This CDR3 region has 15 residues. From germline, CDR1 is SGHDT and CDR2 YYEEEE. V lost 2 bases, J lost 3 bases, and 8 bases stayed unmatched. The CDR3 is CASSFSQGMIYEQYF. CDR3 DNA sequence: TGTGCCAGCAGCTTCTCACAGGGGATGATCTACGAGCAGTACTTC.